The entry that follows covers one T cell receptor (beta chain) sequence. TCRdb re-called the 5' RACE reads with MiXCR, one entry per CDR3 protein. The sample has some 1,700,000 distinct CDR3 sequences, less than 40% seen once. The data were obtained in a study of identical twins. The CDR3 runs to 12 residues. This TCR came from a newborn girl in good health. The sequenced sample was cord blood. This chain joins TRBV21-1 and TRBJ1-6. TRBV21-1 represents a pseudogene. The CDR3: CASSKGNSPPHF. The CDR3, as DNA: TGCGCCAGCAGCAAAGGGAATTCACCCCCCCACTTT.